Listed below are T cell receptor beta chains from one sample, sequenced in a study of technical replicates of blood from a handful of donors. Clones were read by immunoSEQ multiplex PCR, and TCRdb kept only the in-frame ones, dropping some. The data show roughly 72,000 clones, around 90% seen once. The sample comprised T cells isolated from PBMCs. The receptor set was obtained from a human donor in good health. CDR3s include the opening cysteine and the closing phenylalanine or tryptophan. D genes are given only for firm matches. Rows may omit the clone size; those that give it use once, few, many or a size class.

clone size: NA
V gene: TRBV19
J gene: TRBJ2-5
D gene: TRBD2
CDR3 protein: CASSATSDQETQYF
CDR3 DNA: TGTGCCAGTAGTGCCACTAGCGACCAAGAGACCCAGTACTTC

clone size: NA
V gene: TRBV7-8
J gene: TRBJ2-3
D gene: NA
CDR3 protein: CASSLGSPGQRADTQYF
CDR3 DNA: TGTGCCAGCAGCTTAGGGTCACCGGGACAAAGGGCAGATACGCAGTATTTT

clone size: NA
V gene: TRBV7-2
J gene: TRBJ2-1
D gene: TRBD2
CDR3 protein: CASSLTSGSGIEQFF
CDR3 DNA: TGTGCCAGCAGCCTGACTAGCGGGAGTGGTATTGAGCAGTTCTTC

clone size: NA
V gene: TRBV4-1
J gene: TRBJ2-1
D gene: NA
CDR3 protein: CASSQALVRNEQFF
CDR3 DNA: TGCGCCAGCAGCCAAGCTTTGGTTAGAAATGAGCAGTTCTTC

clone size: NA
V gene: TRBV5-1
J gene: TRBJ2-1
D gene: TRBD1
CDR3 protein: CASSLDWTGNNEQFF
CDR3 DNA: TGCGCCAGCAGCTTGGATTGGACAGGCAACAATGAGCAGTTCTTC

clone size: once
V gene: TRBV5-5
J gene: TRBJ2-7
D gene: NA
CDR3 protein: CASSFVVDLTVGAYF
CDR3 DNA: TGTGCCAGCAGCTTTGTTGTGGATTTAACCGTTGGGGCGTACTTC

clone size: NA
V gene: TRBV6-5
J gene: TRBJ1-2
D gene: NA
CDR3 protein: CASSRDAINYGYTF
CDR3 DNA: TGTGCCAGCAGTCGAGATGCAATCAACTATGGCTACACCTTC

clone size: few
V gene: TRBV4-2
J gene: TRBJ2-3
D gene: TRBD2
CDR3 protein: CASSRIVSGSTDTQYF
CDR3 DNA: TGTGCCAGCAGCCGAATCGTTAGCGGGAGTACAGATACGCAGTATTTT

clone size: once
V gene: TRBV27
J gene: TRBJ1-5
D gene: NA
CDR3 protein: CASSLSKQGPGQPQHF
CDR3 DNA: TGTGCCAGCAGTTTATCCAAACAGGGCCCGGGTCAGCCCCAGCATTTT

clone size: NA
V gene: TRBV9
J gene: TRBJ2-2
D gene: NA
CDR3 protein: CASSASRELFF
CDR3 DNA: TGTGCCAGCAGCGCGTCCCGGGAGCTGTTTTTT

clone size: once
V gene: TRBV30
J gene: TRBJ2-3
D gene: NA
CDR3 protein: CAWSVSFTDTQYF
CDR3 DNA: TGTGCCTGGAGTGTGAGTTTTACAGATACGCAGTATTTT

clone size: NA
V gene: TRBV9
J gene: TRBJ2-1
D gene: NA
CDR3 protein: CASSPAPDLYNEQFF
CDR3 DNA: TGTGCCAGCAGCCCCGCCCCAGACTTATACAATGAGCAGTTCTTC

clone size: NA
V gene: TRBV29-1
J gene: TRBJ1-5
D gene: TRBD1
CDR3 protein: CSVSAGTGNQPQHF
CDR3 DNA: TGCAGCGTTTCCGCCGGGACAGGAAATCAGCCCCAGCATTTT